The 11 T cell receptor beta chains below come from one sample, sequenced in a study of read filtering for tumor transcriptome and immune sequencing. From 300 to 450 ng of RNA, a library with molecular barcoded alpha/delta and beta/gamma adaptors was made. TCRdb independently ran MiXCR on the reads; one entry per CDR3 protein. This table holds approximately 40,000 distinct CDR3 sequences, around 15% found once. Sequenced material: a population of CD138-negative cells sorted from bone marrow. The receptors stem from a donor at least 40 years old with multiple myeloma.

This clonotype was observed many times. The chain carries TRBV7-6 and TRBJ2-1, with 10 bases matching TRBD1. The CDR3 covers 18 residues. J was trimmed by 7 bases and V by 0 bases; bases with no gene match: 12. Germline CDR1 is SGHVS and CDR2 is FNYEAQ. The CDR3 DNA is TGTGCCAGCAGCTTAGCGTTTGGGGGACAGGGGATCCGGAATGAGCAGTTCTTC. Protein: CASSLAFGGQGIRNEQFF.

This clonotype appeared many times. The chain has TRBV11-1 and TRBJ2-2, with 9 positions matching TRBD1. Unmatched junction bases numbered 5, after V lost 5 bases and J lost 4 bases. Germline CDR1 is SGHAT and CDR2 is FQDESV (reference sequence). The length of the CDR3 is 15 residues. CDR3 coding DNA: TGTGCCAGCAGCCGGCGGGACAGGGTCACCGGGGAGCTGTTTTTT. Translating it yields CASSRRDRVTGELFF.

This clonotype was observed at least ten times. The chain joins TRBV19 to TRBJ2-1, with D possibly TRBD1 on 6 matching bases. V gave up 6 bases and J gave up 4 bases, with 19 bases separating them. The CDR3 is 16 amino acids. The germline gives CDR1 LNHDA, CDR2 SQIVND (reference sequence). The CDR3 bases are TGTGCCAGTAGCCCCCAGGGCGCAGGGGTTTACAATGAGCAGTTCTTC. Residues: CASSPQGAGVYNEQFF.

This clonotype came up many times. The rearrangement links TRBV12-3 or TRBV12-4 to TRBJ2-4, with D possibly being TRBD1 (6 bases). The germline V and J ends were trimmed by 2 bases and 5 bases, with 13 bases remaining between them. The CDR3 runs 15 residues. CDR3 in DNA: TGTGCCAGCAGTTTAACAGGGCAGAGCCAAAACATTCAGTACTTC. This translates into CASSLTGQSQNIQYF.

This clonotype was seen repeatedly, ten times or more. The genes are TRBV20-1 and TRBJ2-2; no reliable D call. V was trimmed by 3 bases and J by 4 bases, leaving 12 bases between them. Germline CDR1 reads DFQATT; CDR2 reads SNEGSKA (reference sequence). The CDR3 is 14 amino acids. The CDR3 region is CSASMESGTGELFF. DNA for the CDR3: TGCAGTGCTAGTATGGAGTCGGGCACCGGGGAGCTGTTTTTT.

In the case of this clonotype: A read error is possible here, since a much larger clone lies one base away. V and J are TRBV7-9 and TRBJ2-2; the D gene is possibly TRBD2 (5 bases). V was shortened by 3 bases and J by 1 base, with 12 bases between the two germline ends. CDR3 length equals 16 residues. CDR1 and CDR2 (germline): SEHNR, FQNEAQ (reference sequence). The CDR3 sequence is CASSFEGRVNTGELFF. The CDR3 DNA reads as TGTGCCAGCAGCTTCGAGGGCAGAGTGAACACCGGGGAGCTGTTTTTT.

This clonotype was observed a handful of times. This sequence joins TRBV28 and TRBJ2-4; weak D call: TRBD2 (5 bases). The CDR3 contains 14 residues. CDR1 and CDR2 from the germline V gene are MDHEN and SYDVKM. With 7 bases removed from V and 1 base from J, the gap between germline ends came to 11 bases. CDR3 region: CASKEGAAKNIQYF. CDR3 DNA sequence: TGTGCCAGCAAAGAGGGAGCGGCCAAAAACATTCAGTACTTC. Combining the CDR3 with reference TRBV28 and TRBJ2-4 gives the whole variable domain DVKVTQSSRYLVKRTGEKVFLECVQDMDHENMFWYRQDPGLGLRLIYFSYDVKMKEKGDIPEGYSVSREKKERFSLILESASTNQTSMYLCASKEGAAKNIQYFGAGTRLSVL.

This clonotype has a single count. Just one base apart from a much larger clone, this may be a read error. The chain links TRBV7-8 to TRBJ2-7; 7 nucleotides align to TRBD1. The CDR3 consists of 13 residues. Trimming cost V 3 bases and J 9 bases; bases outside gene matches: 8. Germline V gives CDR1 SGHVS, CDR2 FQNEAQ. CDR3 nucleotides: TGTGCCAGCAGCTTTACAGGGGCTGACGGGCAGTACTTC. Its protein product is CASSFTGADGQYF.

In its sample, this clonotype was seen many times. The chain carries TRBV13 and TRBJ2-5; 8 positions match TRBD1. With 5 bases clipped from V and 5 bases from J, the junction kept 16 bases outside the gene matches. The CDR3 extends over 17 amino acids. The germline V gene has CDR1 PRHDT and CDR2 FYEKMQ (reference sequence). CDR3 amino acids: CASSPGGWRGGGETQYF. The CDR3, as DNA: TGTGCCAGCAGCCCAGGGGGCTGGCGAGGGGGTGGGGAGACCCAGTACTTC. Drawing the rest from reference TRBV13 and TRBJ2-5, the complete variable domain is AAGVIQSPRHLIKEKRETATLKCYPIPRHDTVYWYQQGPGQDPQFLISFYEKMQSDKGSIPDRFSAQQFSDYHSELNMSSLELGDSALYFCASSPGGWRGGGETQYFGPGTRLLVL.

This clonotype has a count of ten or more. V and J are TRBV5-1 and TRBJ2-1, with 7 bases matching TRBD2. Germline values: CDR1 SGHRS, CDR2 YFSETQ. This CDR3 has 16 amino acids. The V gene end was trimmed by 3 bases and the J gene end by 7 bases; junction bases not matched to a gene: 13. The CDR3 here is CASSSGGYNRGNEQFF. The CDR3 DNA reads as TGCGCCAGCAGCTCGGGGGGTTACAATCGGGGAAATGAGCAGTTCTTC.

Ten or more counts support this clonotype. CDR3 in amino acids: CASSLHGGGANVLTF. The CDR3 coding sequence is TGTGCCAGCAGTTTACATGGTGGTGGGGCCAACGTCCTGACTTTC. J is TRBJ2-6 and V is TRBV28, with D unclear. The V and J ends lost 2 bases and 3 bases respectively, with 8 bases between them. Germline values: CDR1 MDHEN, CDR2 SYDVKM. The CDR3 spans 15 residues.